This entry is about one T cell receptor (beta chain). The target antigen is unknown. This record comes from a study of T-cell memory formation after mild COVID-19. Across the study: Among the donors, TCR clusters were largely specific to each donor. Points from the study as a whole: Some responding clones appeared in pre-infection memory, suggesting cross-reactive memory joined.

CDR3 length: 16 residues. Per the germline V gene, CDR1 is GTSNPN and CDR2 is SVGIG (reference sequence). V was trimmed by 2 bases and J by 4 bases, leaving 15 bases between them. In TCRdb, the 5' RACE reads were re-called with MiXCR into one record per CDR3 protein. The table has tens of thousands of distinct CDR3 sequences, under 7.5% seen once. Sequenced material: PBMCs or a T cell subset sorted from them (not recorded which). The V and J genes are TRBV30 and TRBJ2-6, with a tentative D call TRBD2 (5 bases). This receptor was taken from a man aged 18 to 30 who had mild COVID-19 (a few samples of this study predate the infection). Cell type and time point are not known. The DNA of the CDR3 is TGTGCCTGGAGTCCGGGCGCGGGCCTGGGGGCCAACGTCCTGACTTTC. Encoded protein: CAWSPGAGLGANVLTF.